This T cell receptor (beta chain) was sequenced in a study of regulatory T cells in long-lasting Graves disease. Time point indicated: persistent/refractory GD, antithyroid drugs over 5 years with positive TRAb. After RNA was extracted from PBMCs, the TCR library was made from it. The CDR3 sequence is 14 residues long. Losses at the gene ends were 3 bases for V and 2 bases for J; bases not matched to a gene: 3. Arm-PCR of CDR3 regions and iRepertoire HTBI primers were used to build TCR beta libraries. A single record per CDR3 protein comes from TCRdb applying MiXCR to the multiplex PCR reads. The table includes nearly 350,000 distinct CDR3 sequences, around a fifth detected once. This clonotype was detected many times.

This specimen consisted of peripheral blood mononuclear cells (PBMCs), obtained when the disease was refractory, from a patient treated with antithyroid drugs. The TCR sequence derives from a female donor with Graves disease. The V gene is TRBV12-3 or TRBV12-4, the J gene TRBJ2-7; TRBD2 aligns across 8 bases. This CDR3 reads CASSFRGGAYEQYF. The CDR3 nucleotides are TGTGCCAGCAGTTTTCGGGGGGGGGCCTACGAGCAGTACTTC.